Sequencing of this T cell receptor (beta chain) was carried out in a study of technical replicates of blood from a handful of donors. The V gene's germline CDR1 is SGHTA and CDR2 FQGNSA. Trimming took off 0 bases at V and 8 bases at J, with 14 bases between the two ends. The CDR3 contains 15 residues. Some clones are missing from TCRdb's copy, which holds only in-frame ones; the method was immunoSEQ multiplex PCR. Of nearly 70,000 clones in the sample, approximately 90% were seen once. The V gene is TRBV7-2, the J gene TRBJ2-1, with D maybe TRBD2 (6 bases). This TCR derives from a human donor in good health. Some clones in this sample may be carry-over from other donors' samples. Sequencing used PBMCs. CDR3: CASSLASGSGYEQFF. CDR3 nucleotide sequence: TGTGCCAGCAGCTTAGCATCCGGGAGTGGGTATGAGCAGTTCTTC.